These T cell receptor beta chains were read from a single sample in a study of cytomegalovirus exposure and HLA in healthy donors. TCRdb keeps only in-frame clones here, not all; method: immunoSEQ multiplex PCR. The sample has over 200,000 clones. Sequenced material: PBMCs. The receptors here all came from a woman aged 25 to 39 in good health and CMV-seropositive. Both conserved end residues are part of each CDR3. Each record gives: D gene, J gene, V gene, CDR3 protein, CDR3 DNA. D genes are given only for firm matches.

- TRBJ2-3 TRBV6-5 CASSYRSGTSRGTQYF TGTGCCAGCAGTTATAGGTCGGGAACCTCTCGGGGGACGCAGTATTTT
- TRBJ1-2 TRBV6-5 CASTPGSTMGYTF TGTGCCAGCACCCCGGGGAGTACGATGGGCTACACCTTC
- TRBJ2-3 TRBV7-2 CASSSSTDTQYF TGTGCCAGCAGCAGCAGCACAGATACGCAGTATTTT
- TRBJ1-4 TRBV13 CASSLSGNEKLFF TGTGCCAGCAGCTTGTCGGGTAATGAAAAACTGTTTTTT
- TRBJ2-1 TRBV25-1 CASRKLDYEQFF TGTGCCAGCAGAAAGTTAGACTATGAGCAGTTCTTC
- TRBJ1-2 TRBV28 CASSLYGRGYTF TGTGCCAGCAGTTTATATGGCAGGGGCTACACCTTC
- TRBJ1-1 TRBV30 CAWRVGGYTEAFF TGTGCCTGGAGGGTGGGGGGGTACACTGAAGCTTTCTTT
- TRBJ1-1 TRBV6-1 CASSDYRGEAFF TGTGCCAGCAGTGACTACCGGGGTGAAGCTTTCTTT
- TRBJ2-5 TRBV10-3 CAISEVLIGQETQYF TGTGCCATCAGTGAGGTCCTGATCGGGCAAGAGACCCAGTACTTC
- TRBJ1-5 TRBV6-5 CASRSDTYQPQHF TGTGCCAGCAGGTCGGACACTTATCAGCCCCAGCATTTT
TRBD1 TRBJ2-7 TRBV7-2 CASSQSVGQGYEQYF TGTGCCAGCAGCCAGTCCGTGGGACAGGGCTACGAGCAGTACTTC
TRBD1 TRBJ2-4 TRBV2 CASVGQDKNIQYF TGTGCCAGCGTGGGACAGGATAAAAACATTCAGTACTTC
- TRBJ2-7 TRBV29-1 CSVEANRDPYEQYF TGCAGCGTTGAAGCGAACAGGGACCCCTACGAGCAGTACTTC
TRBD2 TRBJ2-7 TRBV19 CASWGGATYEQYF TGTGCCAGTTGGGGGGGTGCGACCTACGAGCAGTACTTC
TRBD1 TRBJ2-1 TRBV11-2 CASSSGTGDYNEQFF TGTGCCAGCAGCTCCGGGACAGGAGATTACAATGAGCAGTTCTTC
- TRBJ2-7 TRBV7-2 CASSFAPVPEQYF TGTGCCAGCAGCTTTGCCCCGGTTCCCGAGCAGTACTTC
- TRBJ1-1 TRBV27 CASSLAGRNTEAFF TGTGCCAGCAGTTTAGCCGGGAGGAACACTGAAGCTTTCTTT
TRBD1 TRBJ1-5 TRBV28 CAGKGGPVNQPQHF TGTGCCGGAAAAGGGGGCCCCGTCAATCAGCCCCAGCATTTT
TRBD2 TRBJ2-3 TRBV10-1 CASSPGLARDPSTDTQYF TGCGCCAGCAGCCCCGGACTAGCGCGAGACCCTAGCACAGATACGCAGTATTTT
- TRBJ1-5 TRBV18 CASSQSTGPSNQPQHF TGTGCCAGCTCACAATCGACAGGTCCAAGCAATCAGCCCCAGCATTTT
TRBD1 TRBJ1-1 TRBV5-8 CASSWDPGQGGTEAFF TGTGCCAGCAGCTGGGACCCCGGACAGGGAGGGACTGAAGCTTTCTTT
- TRBJ2-5 TRBV9 CASSVGNGRVETQYF TGTGCCAGCAGCGTAGGTAACGGGAGAGTGGAGACCCAGTACTTC
TRBD1 TRBJ1-4 TRBV5-6 CASSLGQGTPNEKLFF TGTGCCAGCAGCTTGGGACAGGGGACGCCTAATGAAAAACTGTTTTTT
TRBD1 TRBJ1-1 TRBV28 CASSPYRDRGTEAFF TGTGCCAGCAGTCCATACCGGGACAGGGGCACTGAAGCTTTCTTT
TRBD1 TRBJ1-1 TRBV19 CASRRDRGSSYTEAFF TGTGCCAGTAGAAGGGACAGGGGATCCTCTTACACTGAAGCTTTCTTT
TRBD1 TRBJ1-2 TRBV28 CASRAPGQFYTF TGTGCCAGCCGTGCCCCGGGACAGTTCTACACCTTC
- TRBJ2-5 TRBV14 CASSQGLTQYF TGTGCCAGCAGCCAAGGGCTGACCCAGTACTTC
- TRBJ2-7 TRBV5-1 CASSLERAGAELYF TGCGCCAGCAGCTTGGAAAGGGCGGGGGCGGAATTGTACTTC
TRBD2 TRBJ2-3 TRBV5-4 CASSLGLAATDTQYF TGTGCCAGCAGCTTGGGACTAGCGGCCACAGATACGCAGTATTTT
TRBD2 TRBJ2-1 TRBV29-1 CSVARLAGAYEQFF TGCAGCGTTGCTCGGCTAGCGGGAGCCTATGAGCAGTTCTTC
TRBD1 TRBJ1-1 TRBV7-2 CASRGRGLGEAFF TGTGCCAGCAGGGGAAGGGGGCTTGGTGAAGCTTTCTTT
TRBD2 TRBJ2-7 TRBV5-1 CASSLSGGASYEQYF TGCGCCAGCAGCTTGAGCGGGGGGGCCTCCTACGAGCAGTACTTC
- TRBJ2-1 TRBV7-2 CASTRAGTPYNEQFF TGTGCCAGCACCCGTGCCGGGACACCCTACAATGAGCAGTTCTTC
- TRBJ1-2 TRBV19 CASTIRQGGRRNGYTF TGTGCCAGCACCATCCGCCAGGGTGGTAGAAGGAATGGCTACACCTTC
- TRBJ1-4 TRBV6-1 CASSVLKGQNNEKLFF TGTGCCAGCAGTGTGCTAAAGGGGCAGAATAATGAAAAACTGTTTTTT
- TRBJ1-4 TRBV5-1 CASSSRGLSGGAHEKLFF TGCGCCAGCAGCTCAAGAGGGTTATCGGGGGGCGCGCATGAAAAACTGTTTTTT
TRBD2 TRBJ2-5 TRBV7-2 CASSLRREYQETQYF TGTGCCAGCAGCCTAAGGCGGGAGTACCAAGAGACCCAGTACTTC
- TRBJ1-2 TRBV5-5 CASSPDRFDYGYTF TGTGCCAGCAGCCCGGACAGATTCGACTATGGCTACACCTTC
TRBD2 TRBJ2-3 TRBV10-1 CASSEGAGAGDTQYF TGCGCCAGCAGTGAGGGAGCGGGAGCGGGAGATACGCAGTATTTT
TRBD1 TRBJ2-1 TRBV7-9 CASSPPDRGVNEQFF TGTGCCAGCAGCCCCCCGGACAGGGGGGTCAATGAGCAGTTCTTC
- TRBJ1-3 TRBV5-1 CASSLASGPASGNTIYF TGCGCCAGCAGCTTGGCCTCAGGGCCGGCCTCTGGAAACACCATATATTTT
- TRBJ1-1 TRBV13 CASSPTGDTEAFFGPTGDTEAFF -
- TRBJ1-2 TRBV4-2 CASSQDPTGYYGYTF TGTGCCAGCAGCCAAGATCCCACAGGCTACTATGGCTACACCTTC
TRBD2 TRBJ2-7 TRBV10-1 CASRPSGSYEQYF TGCGCCAGCAGGCCTAGCGGCTCCTACGAGCAGTACTTC
- TRBJ1-5 TRBV28 CASSTGGNSNQPQHF TGTGCCAGCAGTACCGGGGGGAATAGCAATCAGCCCCAGCATTTT
TRBD1 TRBJ2-7 TRBV4-3 CASSRGQGNYEQYF TGCGCCAGCAGCCGGGGACAGGGGAACTACGAGCAGTACTTC
- TRBJ1-2 TRBV5-6 CASSLSGHPFHGYTF TGTGCCAGCAGCCTGTCTGGACACCCATTTCATGGCTACACCTTC
TRBD2 TRBJ2-7 TRBV4-3 CASSQAGSGRIDEQYF TGCGCCAGCAGCCAGGCAGGTAGCGGGAGAATCGACGAGCAGTACTTC
TRBD1 TRBJ2-3 TRBV5-1 CASSFGRGTQDTQYF TGCGCCAGCAGCTTTGGCAGGGGGACCCAAGATACGCAGTATTTT
- TRBJ2-5 TRBV2 CASSEVVSSQETQYF TGTGCCAGCAGTGAGGTGGTCAGTTCTCAAGAGACCCAGTACTTC
TRBD1 TRBJ2-5 TRBV2 CASSPNRGGETQYF TGTGCCAGCAGTCCTAACAGGGGCGGGGAGACCCAGTACTTC
TRBD1 TRBJ1-1 TRBV6-6 CASRQSRTGAIEAFF TGTGCCAGCAGGCAAAGCAGAACAGGGGCTATTGAAGCTTTCTTT
- TRBJ2-5 TRBV7-9 CATFRGGEETQYF TGTGCCACTTTTCGAGGAGGGGAAGAGACCCAGTACTTC
- TRBJ1-1 TRBV19 CASSTWEGYTEAFF TGTGCCAGTAGTACCTGGGAGGGATACACTGAAGCTTTCTTT
TRBD1 TRBJ1-3 TRBV5-1 CASSLGTGSSGNTIYF TGCGCCAGCAGCCTCGGGACAGGGAGCTCTGGAAACACCATATATTTT
TRBD2 TRBJ2-3 TRBV5-4 CASSLVVREGTDTQYF TGTGCCAGCAGCTTGGTTGTGCGGGAGGGCACAGATACGCAGTATTTT
TRBD2 TRBJ2-1 TRBV28 CASSSISGSAYNEQFF TGTGCCAGCAGCTCTATTAGCGGGAGTGCCTACAATGAGCAGTTCTTC
- TRBJ2-1 TRBV6-5 CASSYSNGPAGEQFF TGTGCCAGCAGTTACTCGAATGGGCCCGCGGGTGAGCAGTTCTTC
- TRBJ1-1 TRBV4-3 CASSQEKQYTEAFF TGCGCCAGCAGCCAAGAAAAACAGTACACTGAAGCTTTCTTT